The clone carrying this T cell receptor beta chain appeared a few times. As yet, its antigen is unknown. This sample's TCRbeta library carried unique molecular identifier barcodes. TCRdb redid the calling of the PCR reads with MiXCR, one entry per CDR3 protein. The table shows hundreds of thousands of distinct CDR3 sequences, with approximately 15% occurring only once. The germline gives CDR1 DFQATT, CDR2 SNEGSKA (reference sequence). Trimming took 3 bases from V and 2 from J, leaving 14 bases between them. The CDR3 is made up of 14 amino acids. The sample comes from a study of T-cell reconstitution after alpha-beta-depleted transplantation in children. General study results and limits: Surviving thymic progenitors and recipient T cells were the source of high TCRbeta diversity at day 60 in some patients.

This receptor was obtained from a male patient younger than 18 who had a stem cell transplant for acute lymphoblastic leukemia, so the T cells may come from the graft donor. The chain combines TRBV20-1 with TRBJ2-7; D perhaps matches TRBD1 (6 bases). The specimen was PBMCs, mostly from graft donor cells, collected 360 days after TCRalphabeta/CD19-depleted stem cell transplant. CDR3 sequence reads: CSASNRVPPYEQYF. The CDR3 region has the DNA TGCAGTGCTAGTAACAGGGTTCCTCCCTACGAGCAGTACTTC.